This TCR beta chain was sequenced in a study of radiotherapy plus CTLA-4 blockade in lung cancer. This clone occurred once. Profiled with immunoSEQ multiplex PCR; TCRdb holds only in-frame clones, not every one. The sample lists roughly 15,000 clones, around 70% seen once, with roughly 50% in the top ten. The CDR3 loop spans 17 amino acids. V lost 6 bases to trimming and J lost 2 bases; unmatched junction nucleotides: 11. Material: peripheral blood, obtained from a patient treated with radiotherapy plus ipilimumab. The clonotype was recovered from a human donor with non-small cell lung cancer whose response to radiotherapy plus ipilimumab could not be evaluated. This sequence joins TRBV5-3 and TRBJ1-5, with TRBD1 identical over 10 bases. TRBV5-3 is an open reading frame whose function is uncertain. The CDR3 coding sequence is TGTGCCAGAACCCCGGGGGGGGACAGGGGCCGCAATCAGCCCCAGCATTTT. As protein: CARTPGGDRGRNQPQHF.